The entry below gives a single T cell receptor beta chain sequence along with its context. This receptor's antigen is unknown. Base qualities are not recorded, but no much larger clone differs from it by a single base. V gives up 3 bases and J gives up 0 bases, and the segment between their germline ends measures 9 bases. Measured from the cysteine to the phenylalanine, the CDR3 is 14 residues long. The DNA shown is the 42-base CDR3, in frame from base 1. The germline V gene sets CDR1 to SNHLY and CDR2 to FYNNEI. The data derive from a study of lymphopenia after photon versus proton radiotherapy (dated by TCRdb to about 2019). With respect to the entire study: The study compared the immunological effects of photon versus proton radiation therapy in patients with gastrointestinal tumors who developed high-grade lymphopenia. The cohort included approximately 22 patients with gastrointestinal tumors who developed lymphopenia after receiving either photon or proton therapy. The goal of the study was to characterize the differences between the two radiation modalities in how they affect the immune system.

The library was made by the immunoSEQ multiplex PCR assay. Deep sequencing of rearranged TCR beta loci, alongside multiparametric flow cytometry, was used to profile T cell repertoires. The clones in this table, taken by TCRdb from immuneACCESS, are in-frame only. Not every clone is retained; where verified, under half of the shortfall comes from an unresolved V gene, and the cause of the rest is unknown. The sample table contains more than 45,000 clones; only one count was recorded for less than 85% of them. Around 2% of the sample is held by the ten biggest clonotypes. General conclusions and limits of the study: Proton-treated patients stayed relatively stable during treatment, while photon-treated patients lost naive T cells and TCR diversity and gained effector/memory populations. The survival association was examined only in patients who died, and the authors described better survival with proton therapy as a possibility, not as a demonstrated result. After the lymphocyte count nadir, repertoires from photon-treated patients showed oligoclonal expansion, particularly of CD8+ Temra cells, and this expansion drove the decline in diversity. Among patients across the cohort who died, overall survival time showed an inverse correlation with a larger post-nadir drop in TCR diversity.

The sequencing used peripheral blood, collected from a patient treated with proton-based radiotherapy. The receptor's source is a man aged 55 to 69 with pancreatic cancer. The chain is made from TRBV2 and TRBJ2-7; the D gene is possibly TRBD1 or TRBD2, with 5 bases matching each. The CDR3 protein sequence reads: CASSEWGSSYEQYF. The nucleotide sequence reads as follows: TGTGCCAGCAGTGAGTGGGGGAGCTCCTACGAGCAGTACTTC.